The 30 T cell receptor beta chains reported below all come from one sample, sequenced in a study of T-cell memory formation after mild COVID-19. TCRdb reanalysed the 5' RACE reads using MiXCR and keeps one entry per CDR3 protein. There are fewer than 250,000 distinct CDR3 sequences in the sample; more than 9% occur only once, and approximately 3% lies in the top ten. The sequencing sample was made of PBMCs or a T cell subset sorted from them (not recorded which). The receptors were sampled from a man younger than 35 who had mild COVID-19 (a few samples of this study predate the infection). Cell type and time point are not known.

The rearrangement links TRBV20-1 to TRBJ2-3; 9 bases align to TRBD2. This CDR3 is 16 amino acids long. With V trimmed by 2 bases and J by 2 bases, 8 bases remained unmatched. The germline gives CDR1 DFQATT, CDR2 SNEGSKA (reference sequence). This CDR3 is CSARPVLAGNTDTQYF. The CDR3 nucleotides read TGCAGTGCTAGACCGGTGCTAGCGGGGAACACAGATACGCAGTATTTT.

The genes are TRBV6-2 or TRBV6-3 and TRBJ1-1, with a tentative D call TRBD1 (5 bases). V was pared by 2 bases and J by 5 bases, with 9 bases between. The CDR3 consists of 13 residues. Germline V gene sequence: CDR1 MNHEY, CDR2 SVGEGT. Here the CDR3 reads CASSYVGETEAFF. Written as DNA, the CDR3 is TGTGCCAGCAGTTACGTGGGGGAAACTGAAGCTTTCTTT.

This rearrangement joins TRBV20-1 to TRBJ1-6, with D possibly matching TRBD1 (5 bases). In germline, CDR1 is DFQATT, CDR2 SNEGSKA (reference sequence). Trimming took 1 base from V and 7 from J, leaving 8 bases between them. The CDR3 consists of 13 residues. The DNA for the CDR3 is TGCAGTGCTAGAGTGGGGGGAAATTCACCCCTCCACTTT. Its translation is CSARVGGNSPLHF.

The V call is TRBV7-8, the J call TRBJ2-2; 11 bases map to TRBD2. The junction had 8 bases not matched to a gene; V was cut back by 3 bases and J by 5 bases. The CDR3 has 17 amino acids. Germline loops: CDR1 SGHVS, CDR2 FQNEAQ. The CDR3 spells CASSFSGGAGGTGELFF. The DNA for the CDR3 is TGTGCCAGCAGCTTTAGCGGGGGGGCCGGAGGAACCGGGGAGCTGTTTTTT.

This sequence joins TRBV5-6 and TRBJ2-5; no firm D call. The CDR3 totals 13 residues. Per the germline V gene, CDR1 is SGHDT and CDR2 is YYEEEE. Trimming cost V 2 bases and J 5 bases, with 10 bases left between them. The DNA of the CDR3 is TGTGCCAGCAGCTTTGACACGGAGGAGACCCAGTACTTC. This sequence encodes CASSFDTEETQYF.

This clonotype has more than one count but fewer than ten. This rearrangement joins TRBV20-1 to TRBJ1-5, with a tentative D call TRBD1 (5 bases). Deletions cut 7 bases from V and 3 bases from J, with 22 bases between. The CDR3 is 16 amino acids. Germline loops: CDR1 DFQATT, CDR2 SNEGSKA (reference sequence). CDR3 nucleotides: TGCAGTGTCCGACAGATAAGGATGGAATTCAATCAGCCCCAGCATTTT. It yields the protein CSVRQIRMEFNQPQHF.

V is TRBV29-1 and J is TRBJ1-4; a possible D gene is TRBD1 (6 bases). CDR1 SQVTM and CDR2 ANQGSEA come from the germline V gene. Trimming took off 2 bases at V and 10 bases at J, with 17 bases between the two ends. CDR3 length equals 14 residues. Here the CDR3 DNA reads TGCAGCGTTGAAATGAGGGGGACGGCCCCAAAACTGTTTTTT. As protein: CSVEMRGTAPKLFF.

This clonotype was counted a few times. The V gene is TRBV12-5, the J gene TRBJ2-1; D is undetermined. V was clipped by 1 base and J by 9 bases, with 10 bases between them. In germline, CDR1 is LGHNT, CDR2 FRNRAP. CDR3 size: 13 residues. The CDR3 sequence: CASGLAVWGEQFF. The DNA of the CDR3 is TGTGCTAGTGGTTTGGCGGTTTGGGGTGAGCAGTTCTTC. Drawing the rest from reference TRBV12-5 and TRBJ2-1, the complete variable domain is DARVTQTPRHKVTEMGQEVTMRCQPILGHNTVFWYRQTMMQGLELLAYFRNRAPLDDSGMPKDRFSAEMPDATLATLKIQPSEPRDSAVYFCASGLAVWGEQFFGPGTRLTVL.

V usage is TRBV19 and J usage is TRBJ1-5, with TRBD1 matching 7 bases. The ends lost 9 bases at V and 7 bases at J; junction bases unmatched: 6. Germline V gene lookup returns CDR1 LNHDA and CDR2 SQIVND (reference sequence). The CDR3 contains 12 residues. CDR3 DNA: TGTGCCAGCCAACAGGGGCAACAGCCCCAGCATTTT. This gives the protein CASQQGQQPQHF.

This clonotype occurred a few times. This chain joins TRBV6-2 or TRBV6-3 and TRBJ1-6; no firm D call. V lost 6 bases, J lost 7 bases, and 13 bases lay in between. The CDR3 has 14 amino acids. Germline V CDR1 and CDR2: MNHEY, SVGEGT. The CDR3, as DNA: TGTGCCAGCAGCCGCGGGCCTAACAATTCACCCCTCCACTTT. It encodes CASSRGPNNSPLHF.

This clonotype was counted many times. V usage is TRBV4-2 and J usage is TRBJ1-5; no clear D. With 0 bases removed from V and 5 bases from J, the gap between germline ends came to 11 bases. CDR1 is LGHNA and CDR2 is YNFKEQ in the germline V gene. The CDR3 runs to 15 residues. The CDR3 here is CASSQDGVGDQPQHF. CDR3 DNA sequence: TGTGCCAGCAGCCAAGACGGCGTAGGAGATCAGCCCCAGCATTTT.

The chain employs TRBV5-6 and TRBJ2-7, with TRBD2 as a possible D gene (5 bases). CDR1 and CDR2 (germline): SGHDT, YYEEEE. Trimming cost V 6 bases and J 0 bases, with 13 bases left between them. The CDR3 is 14 residues long. The CDR3 spells CASNRGLISYEQYF. The CDR3 DNA follows: TGTGCCAGCAATCGAGGACTGATCTCCTACGAGCAGTACTTC. Full variable domain (rest looked up from reference TRBV5-6 and TRBJ2-7): DAGVTQSPTHLIKTRGQQVTLRCSPKSGHDTVSWYQQALGQGPQFIFQYYEEEERQRGNFPDRFSGHQFPNYSSELNVNALLLGDSALYLCASNRGLISYEQYFGPGTRLTVT.

V and J are TRBV18 and TRBJ2-7; TRBD1 might be the D (6 bases). The CDR3 spans 14 residues. V dropped 1 base and J dropped 6 bases, with 13 bases sitting between them. Per germline, CDR1 KGHSH and CDR2 LQKENI. CDR3 in DNA: TGTGCCAGCTCACCACGGGACACCTCTTCCGAGCAGTACTTC. Protein product: CASSPRDTSSEQYF.

The CDR3 spells CSVGVGWDQPQHF. CDR3 bases: TGCAGCGTTGGGGTGGGGTGGGATCAGCCCCAGCATTTT. The chain has TRBV29-1 and TRBJ1-5; D call uncertain. Looked up from germline, CDR1 is SQVTM and CDR2 is ANQGSEA. This CDR3 is 13 amino acids long. The V and J ends lost 4 bases and 5 bases respectively, with 12 bases between them.

This clonotype was observed at least ten times. V usage is TRBV3-1 and J usage is TRBJ1-2; D ambiguous. The CDR3 covers 14 residues. V lost 3 bases and J 7 bases, leaving 15 bases between the germline ends. The germline gives CDR1 LGHDT, CDR2 YNNKEL (reference sequence). The CDR3 reads CASSHSWDDVGYTF. The CDR3 bases are TGTGCCAGCAGCCATTCCTGGGATGACGTTGGCTACACCTTC.

The rearrangement uses TRBV20-1 and TRBJ2-7; TRBD1 matches at 10 bases. Germline V gene lookup returns CDR1 DFQATT and CDR2 SNEGSKA (reference sequence). The ends lost 6 bases at V and 6 bases at J; junction bases unmatched: 14. The CDR3 has 15 residues. CDR3 region: CSAGEGDRGFREQYF. Here the CDR3 DNA reads TGCAGTGCCGGGGAAGGGGACAGGGGTTTTCGCGAGCAGTACTTC.

The chain has TRBV7-3 and TRBJ2-5, with D tentatively TRBD2 (7 bases). The length of the CDR3 is 13 residues. Deletions cut 5 bases from V and 5 bases from J, with 12 bases between. Germline CDR1 reads SGHTA; CDR2 reads FQGTGA. CDR3 region: CASSRGGGETQYF. The DNA of the CDR3 is TGTGCCAGCAGCCGCGGGGGCGGGGAGACCCAGTACTTC.

The chain carries TRBV28 and TRBJ2-3; no reliable D call. V shed 1 base and J shed 0 bases, with 8 bases lying between them. CDR3 size: 15 residues. Germline CDR1 MDHEN, CDR2 SYDVKM. Written as DNA, the CDR3 is TGTGCCAGCAGTTTATACTACGGTAGCACAGATACGCAGTATTTT. Amino acids: CASSLYYGSTDTQYF. The full variable domain, in which reference TRBV28 and TRBJ2-3 provide the parts outside the CDR3, is DVKVTQSSRYLVKRTGEKVFLECVQDMDHENMFWYRQDPGLGLRLIYFSYDVKMKEKGDIPEGYSVSREKKERFSLILESASTNQTSMYLCASSLYYGSTDTQYFGPGTRLTVL.

A few counts support this clonotype. V and J are TRBV12-3 or TRBV12-4 and TRBJ2-2; D unclear. V was trimmed by 5 bases and J by 1 base, leaving 5 bases between them. The CDR3 is 13 residues long. The CDR3 nucleotides are TGTGCCAGCAGTAGCGAGAACACCGGGGAGCTGTTTTTT. Its protein product is CASSSENTGELFF.

The table lists this clonotype with a few counts. The chain recombines TRBV3-1 with TRBJ1-5, with D unresolved. Germline V lookup: CDR1 LGHDT, CDR2 YNNKEL (reference sequence). V was shortened by 3 bases and J by 6 bases, with 9 bases between the two germline ends. The CDR3 runs to 13 residues. CDR3 bases: TGTGCCAGCAGCCAGGGCCCTCGTCAGCCCCAGCATTTT. Amino acids: CASSQGPRQPQHF.

This clonotype was observed a few times. The chain carries TRBV6-2 or TRBV6-3 and TRBJ1-5; 8 bases align to TRBD1. The CDR3 is made up of 16 amino acids. V lost 5 bases to trimming and J lost 4 bases; unmatched junction nucleotides: 10. Germline CDR1 reads MNHEY; CDR2 reads SVGEGT. CDR3 in amino acids: CASSLRTGRRNQPQHF. The CDR3 DNA is TGTGCCAGCAGTCTTCGGACAGGGCGCAGGAATCAGCCCCAGCATTTT.

This clonotype appeared a few times. The chain carries TRBV6-5 and TRBJ1-1; 7 bases map to TRBD1. Germline V gene data show CDR1 as MNHEY and CDR2 as SVGAGI. V dropped 6 bases and J dropped 11; count of bases not matched to a gene: 12. This CDR3 contains 13 residues. The CDR3 spells CASRPRPETGAFF. CDR3 nucleotide sequence: TGTGCCAGCAGACCAAGACCCGAGACAGGGGCTTTCTTT.

This clonotype was seen a handful of times. The chain has TRBV6-2 or TRBV6-3 and TRBJ2-7; 9 bases map to TRBD2. The germline gives CDR1 MNHEY, CDR2 SVGEGT. The CDR3 spans 13 residues. J gave up 2 bases and V 6 bases, and 2 bases lay outside the gene matches. The CDR3 loop is CASSRGGAYEQYF. The CDR3 DNA reads TGTGCCAGCAGCCGCGGGGGGGCCTACGAGCAGTACTTC.

The chain has TRBV2 and TRBJ1-4; no clear D. The ends were cut back, 3 bases at V and 10 bases at J, with 18 bases in the middle. This CDR3 is built from 15 residues. From germline, CDR1 is SNHLY and CDR2 FYNNEI. As DNA, the CDR3 is TGTGCCAGCAGTGACCTCCCCATTCTTCTCGGAAAACTGTTTTTT. As protein: CASSDLPILLGKLFF.

CDR3 region: CASSWTGNEQFF. The CDR3 nucleotides read TGTGCCAGCAGCTGGACAGGCAATGAGCAGTTCTTC. The chain combines TRBV7-9 with TRBJ2-1; 7 nucleotides agree with TRBD1. This CDR3 region has 12 residues. The trim removed 4 bases at V and 6 bases at J, leaving 0 bases unmatched. Per germline, CDR1 SEHNR and CDR2 FQNEAQ (reference sequence).

The chain couples TRBV29-1 to TRBJ1-1, with D unclear. The germline gives CDR1 SQVTM, CDR2 ANQGSEA. V lost 5 bases to trimming and J lost 6 bases, with 13 bases between them. The CDR3 length is 12 residues. The CDR3 DNA is TGCAGCGTTCATCCATTTAGTTCTGAAGCTTTCTTT. It codes for CSVHPFSSEAFF.

This clonotype was detected a few times. The V gene is TRBV6-5, the J gene TRBJ1-6; tentative D call: TRBD1 (6 bases). Germline CDR1 MNHEY, CDR2 SVGAGI. The CDR3 has 15 amino acids. With 2 bases removed from V and 10 bases from J, the gap between germline ends came to 15 bases. CDR3 residues: CASSYVVGGGSPLHF. CDR3 DNA sequence: TGTGCCAGCAGTTACGTTGTAGGGGGAGGATCACCCCTCCACTTT.

This clonotype has just a few counts. The chain combines TRBV3-1 with TRBJ2-1; TRBD1 matches 7 bases. From germline, CDR1 is LGHDT and CDR2 YNNKEL (reference sequence). J was trimmed by 4 bases and V by 3 bases; bases with no gene match: 3. CDR3 length: 14 residues. The CDR3 protein is CASSQRGQYNEQFF. The CDR3 DNA sequence: TGTGCCAGCAGCCAGAGGGGACAGTACAATGAGCAGTTCTTC.

This clonotype was seen many times. This rearrangement joins TRBV3-1 to TRBJ2-7; D gene unclear. V was trimmed by 1 base and J by 2 bases, leaving 12 bases between them. Germline V gene sequence: CDR1 LGHDT, CDR2 YNNKEL (reference sequence). CDR3 size: 15 residues. Here the CDR3 reads CASSQGGLNPYEQYV. The CDR3 nucleotides read TGTGCCAGCAGCCAAGGGGGATTAAACCCCTACGAGCAGTACGTC.

This clonotype has a handful of counts. The V gene is TRBV7-9, the J gene TRBJ1-3; D ambiguous. The V end was cut by 0 bases, the J end by 0 bases, with 6 bases between. This CDR3 has 15 residues. Germline values: CDR1 SEHNR, CDR2 FQNEAQ (reference sequence). The CDR3 bases are TGTGCCAGCAGCTTAGCTCTGACCTCTGGAAACACCATATATTTT. Its protein product is CASSLALTSGNTIYF.